This is a list of T cell receptor beta chains from one sample in a study of T-cell reconstitution after alpha-beta-depleted transplantation in children. TCRdb ran MiXCR on the PCR reads and lists one entry per CDR3 protein. The data show under 300,000 distinct CDR3 sequences, under 14% seen once. This specimen was peripheral blood, taken 180 days after TCRalphabeta/CD19-depleted stem cell transplant. The source is a male patient aged 2 to 9 who had a stem cell transplant for chronic granulomatous disease, so the T cells may come from the graft donor. The CDR3 runs from the conserved cysteine through the conserved F or W. Each record gives: J gene, V gene, CDR3 length, clone size, D gene, CDR3 protein, CDR3 DNA. A D gene is named only where the DNA matches it firmly. The size entry is marked missing in some rows and otherwise reads once, few, many or a size class.

TRBJ2-3,TRBV27,15,many,TRBD2,CASSVLGRAPDTQYF,TGTGCCAGCAGTGTTCTCGGGAGGGCCCCAGATACGCAGTATTTT
TRBJ1-1,TRBV5-4,11,many,-,CATTLGTEAFF,TGTGCCACCACTCTAGGCACTGAAGCTTTCTTT
TRBJ2-1,TRBV6-1,16,many,TRBD2,CASERLAGEVGNEQFF,TGTGCCAGCGAACGACTAGCGGGGGAGGTAGGGAATGAGCAGTTCTTC
TRBJ2-1,TRBV5-1,16,many,TRBD2,CASSFWASGAGNEQFF,TGCGCCAGCAGCTTCTGGGCTAGCGGAGCTGGCAATGAGCAGTTCTTC
TRBJ2-2,TRBV10-3,12,many,-,CAISESFGELFF,TGTGCCATCAGTGAGTCGTTCGGGGAGCTGTTTTTT
TRBJ2-4,TRBV12-3/TRBV12-4,11,many,-,CASSLLYIQYF,TGTGCCAGCAGTTTACTATACATTCAGTACTTC
TRBJ2-1,TRBV27,21,many,TRBD2,CASSLLYPRTSGRATDNEQFF,TGTGCCAGCAGTTTACTATATCCCCGAACTAGCGGGAGGGCCACGGACAATGAGCAGTTCTTC
TRBJ2-7,TRBV11-2,16,many,TRBD2,CASSLSSGGASYEQYF,TGTGCCAGCAGCTTATCGAGCGGGGGGGCCTCCTACGAGCAGTACTTC
TRBJ2-3,TRBV4-1,15,many,TRBD1,CASSQGDRVPDTQYF,TGCGCCAGCAGCCAAGGGGACAGGGTACCAGATACGCAGTATTTT
TRBJ2-1,TRBV28,15,many,TRBD2,CASSLWSSGSNEQFF,TGTGCCAGCAGTTTATGGTCTAGCGGGAGCAATGAGCAGTTCTTC
TRBJ1-5,TRBV21-1,16,many,-,CASSNCRDGQIEPQHF,TGTGCCAGCAGCAATTGTCGGGACGGACAAATAGAGCCCCAGCATTTT
TRBJ1-1,TRBV12-3/TRBV12-4,14,many,-,CASSFGGTGAEAFF,TGTGCCAGCAGTTTTGGAGGGACCGGCGCTGAAGCTTTCTTT
TRBJ2-1,TRBV9,12,many,TRBD2,CASSPGGGEQFF,TGTGCCAGCAGCCCTGGGGGGGGTGAGCAGTTCTTC
TRBJ2-5,TRBV28,17,-,TRBD2,CASSLGGLAGSQETQYF,TGTGCCAGCAGTCTGGGTGGCCTAGCGGGGTCCCAAGAGACCCAGTACTTC
TRBJ1-1,TRBV11-2,14,many,-,CASSLGGARTEAFF,TGTGCCAGCAGCTTGGGGGGGGCAAGGACTGAAGCTTTCTTT
TRBJ1-2,TRBV29-1,12,many,-,CSVVGGSRLLTF,TGCAGCGTTGTGGGGGGCAGCAGGCTGCTCACCTTC
TRBJ2-7,TRBV5-1,15,many,TRBD1,CASSYTGTGNYEQYF,TGCGCCAGCAGCTACACCGGGACAGGGAACTACGAGCAGTACTTC
TRBJ2-1,TRBV15,13,few,-,CATSRDSYNEQFF,TGTGCCACCAGCAGAGACAGTTACAATGAGCAGTTCTTC
TRBJ2-5,TRBV7-9,14,many,-,CASRGRGFRETQYF,TGTGCCAGCAGGGGCCGCGGGTTTAGGGAGACCCAGTACTTC
TRBJ1-2,TRBV6-1,11,many,TRBD1,CATTGAYGYTF,TGTGCCACCACAGGGGCCTATGGCTACACCTTC
TRBJ2-3,TRBV20-1,14,many,TRBD1,CSALDRGSTDTQYF,TGCAGTGCGCTGGACAGGGGAAGCACAGATACGCAGTATTTT
TRBJ1-3,TRBV7-2,14,many,-,CASSPPGPQYTIYF,TGTGCCAGCAGCCCGCCGGGACCCCAATACACCATATATTTT
TRBJ2-5,TRBV6-2/TRBV6-3,10,many,-,CASSYGPQYF,TGTGCCAGCAGTTATGGGCCCCAGTACTTC
TRBJ2-2,TRBV7-6,17,many,TRBD1,CASSSPWTGKYTGELFF,TGTGCCAGCAGCTCACCTTGGACAGGGAAGTACACCGGGGAGCTGTTTTTT
TRBJ1-5,TRBV11-2,18,many,-,CASSPRGGKLFSNQPQHF,TGTGCCAGCAGCCCAAGGGGGGGGAAACTTTTTAGCAATCAGCCCCAGCATTTT
TRBJ2-2,TRBV9,17,few,-,CASSVATTGLNTGELFF,TGTGCCAGCAGCGTAGCTACAACAGGGCTTAACACCGGGGAGCTGTTTTTT
TRBJ1-1,TRBV20-1,16,many,TRBD1,CSARDQGQGPFTEAFF,TGCAGTGCTAGAGATCAGGGACAGGGCCCCTTCACTGAAGCTTTCTTT
TRBJ1-5,TRBV20-1,13,many,-,CSASSGEWQPQHF,TGCAGTGCTAGTTCGGGGGAGTGGCAGCCCCAGCATTTT
TRBJ2-6,TRBV12-3/TRBV12-4,11,many,-,CASKRANVLTF,TGTGCCAGCAAAAGGGCCAACGTCCTGACTTTC
TRBJ2-1,TRBV27,16,many,TRBD2,CASSSGTSGNYNEQFF,TGTGCCAGCAGTTCCGGGACTAGCGGGAACTACAATGAGCAGTTCTTC
TRBJ2-3,TRBV12-3/TRBV12-4,16,many,TRBD1,CASSYDSGTGTDTQYF,TGTGCCAGCAGTTACGATTCCGGGACAGGTACAGATACGCAGTATTTT
TRBJ1-2,TRBV4-3,12,many,-,CASSQSGLGYTF,TGCGCCAGCAGCCAATCCGGATTGGGCTACACCTTC
TRBJ2-7,TRBV23-1,14,few,-,CASSRLRNSYEQYF,TGCGCCAGCAGTCGGCTGAGGAACAGCTACGAGCAGTACTTC
TRBJ1-1,TRBV14,15,-,TRBD1,CASSLGQGGNTEAFF,TGTGCCAGCAGCCTGGGACAGGGGGGGAACACTGAAGCTTTCTTT
TRBJ2-7,TRBV20-1,14,many,TRBD2,CSALTSGGTYEQYF,TGCAGTGCGCTCACTAGCGGGGGAACCTACGAGCAGTACTTC
TRBJ2-7,TRBV29-1,14,many,-,CSVASGTPTYEQYF,TGCAGCGTTGCCTCCGGGACACCTACCTACGAGCAGTACTTC
TRBJ2-5,TRBV11-2,19,many,TRBD2,CASSLWRLAGGWRGETQYF,TGTGCCAGCAGCTTATGGCGCCTAGCGGGAGGATGGAGGGGAGAGACCCAGTACTTC
TRBJ2-1,TRBV7-6,16,many,TRBD2,CASSPAGGLSYNEQFF,TGTGCCAGCAGCCCCGCGGGGGGGCTATCCTACAATGAGCAGTTCTTC
TRBJ2-2,TRBV5-1,16,many,-,CASSLTGTANTGELFF,TGCGCCAGCAGCCTAACCGGGACGGCGAACACCGGGGAGCTGTTTTTT
TRBJ1-6,TRBV7-8,15,many,-,CASSLDGSYNSPLHF,TGTGCCAGCAGCTTAGACGGGTCCTATAATTCACCCCTCCACTTT